This TCR beta chain came from a study of T cells in Graves' hyperthyroidism and ophthalmopathy. It was RNA transcripts that yielded the amplified TCR beta CDR3 regions. HTBI primers were employed in a first-round RT-PCR of the TCR CDR3. TCRdb recomputed calls from the multiplex PCR reads with MiXCR, one row per CDR3 protein. The repertoire holds around 520,000 distinct CDR3 sequences, around 15% seen once, with less than 20% in the top ten. The V and J ends lost 6 bases and 5 bases, in that order; junction bases with no gene match: 14. CDR3 length: 17 residues. Specimen: blood. This receptor was taken from a woman in her late teens or twenties with Graves' hyperthyroidism. The rearrangement uses TRBV12-3 or TRBV12-4 and TRBJ2-1, with 9 bases matching TRBD2. The CDR3 loop reads CASRLGLAGFGDNEQFF. The CDR3 nucleotides are TGTGCCAGCAGACTGGGCCTAGCGGGATTCGGGGACAATGAGCAGTTCTTC.